This TCR beta chain emerged from a study of OX40 agonist ivuxolimab in advanced cancers. At the level of the study: The dose-escalation cohort was approximately 85% male, with a mean age of approximately 62 years, ranging about 23 to 80. Eligibility admitted prior anti-PD-1, anti-PD-L1 or anti-CTLA-4 therapy; about 40% had some.

Study observations and caveats: In the expanded peripheral T cells, antigen specificity was never determined. Circulating CD4+ and CD8+ T cells showed clonal expansion by week 6 at 0.1 to 3.0 mg/kg.

Germline lookup yields CDR1 SGDLS and CDR2 YYNGEE. CDR3 size: 17 residues. J lost 2 bases, V lost 0 bases, and 5 bases had no gene match. About this clone itself: The antigen is not known.

The protocol was immunoSEQ multiplex PCR, while the TCRdb copy is restricted to in-frame clones and leaves out a portion. The sample contains about 13,000 clones, more than 75% of which appear only once. Source: CD4+ or CD8+ T cells sorted from blood, taken in a trial of the OX40 agonist ivuxolimab. The clonotype was recovered from an adult with an advanced solid tumor such as melanoma, head and neck, liver or kidney cancer. The chain uses TRBV9 and TRBJ2-3, with 11 bases that match TRBD2. CDR3 amino acids: CASSVVLAGGDTDTQYF. The CDR3 coding sequence is TGTGCCAGCAGCGTAGTTCTAGCGGGGGGAGACACAGATACGCAGTATTTT.